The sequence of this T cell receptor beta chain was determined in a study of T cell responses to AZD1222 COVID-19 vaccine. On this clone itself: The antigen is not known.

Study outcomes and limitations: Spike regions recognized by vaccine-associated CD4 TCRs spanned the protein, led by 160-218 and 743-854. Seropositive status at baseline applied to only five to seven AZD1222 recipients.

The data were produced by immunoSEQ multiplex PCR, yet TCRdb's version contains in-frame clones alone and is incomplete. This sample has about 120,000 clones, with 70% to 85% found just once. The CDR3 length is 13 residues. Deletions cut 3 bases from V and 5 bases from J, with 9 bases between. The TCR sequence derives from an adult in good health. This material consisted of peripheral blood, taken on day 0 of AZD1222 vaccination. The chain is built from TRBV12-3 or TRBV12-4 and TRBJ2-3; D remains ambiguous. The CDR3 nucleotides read TGTGCCAGCAGTTTCCCGCCCCGAGATACGCAGTATTTT. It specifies CASSFPPRDTQYF.